This T cell receptor (beta chain) was sequenced during a study of Ad26.COV2.S vaccination and SARS-CoV-2 variants. V lost 2 bases to trimming and J lost 3 bases; unmatched junction nucleotides: 8. Germline CDR1 MNHNS, CDR2 SASEGT. This CDR3 has 16 residues. Treatment given: approximately 18 received Ad26.COV2.S at low or high dose, single or two shots; 5 received placebo; per-sample allocation not given. Day 63 following the first vaccine or placebo injection was when the samples were taken. Produced via immunoSEQ multiplex PCR; TCRdb's table is partial and in-frame only. This sample has about 680,000 clones; roughly 90% occur once, and the top ten carry around 1.5%.

This material consisted of peripheral blood, taken in a trial of Ad26.COV2.S vaccine versus placebo. This TCR derives from a person aged 18-60 years who received the Ad26.COV2.S COVID-19 vaccine or a placebo. This chain uses TRBV6-1 with TRBJ1-2, with 8 bases matching TRBD1. CDR3 coding DNA: TGTGCCAGCAGTGAAAGGGGGGACAGGCTAGACTATGGCTACACCTTC. Translating it yields CASSERGDRLDYGYTF.